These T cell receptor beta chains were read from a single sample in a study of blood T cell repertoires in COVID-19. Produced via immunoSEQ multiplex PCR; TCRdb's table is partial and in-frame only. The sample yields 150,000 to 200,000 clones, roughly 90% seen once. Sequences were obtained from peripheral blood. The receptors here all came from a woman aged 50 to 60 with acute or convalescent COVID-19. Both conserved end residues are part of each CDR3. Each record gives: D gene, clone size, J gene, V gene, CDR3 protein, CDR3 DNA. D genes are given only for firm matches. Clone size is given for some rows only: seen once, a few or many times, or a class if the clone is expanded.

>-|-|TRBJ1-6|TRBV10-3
CAISDAGSYNSPLHF
TGTGCCATCAGTGACGCGGGCTCCTATAATTCACCCCTCCACTTT
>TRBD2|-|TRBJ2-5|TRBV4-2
CASSQGTSQETQYF
TGTGCCAGCAGCCAAGGGACTAGCCAAGAGACCCAGTACTTC
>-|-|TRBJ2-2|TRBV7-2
CASSLTLATTGELFF
TGTGCCAGCAGCTTAACGCTAGCGACCACCGGGGAGCTGTTTTTT
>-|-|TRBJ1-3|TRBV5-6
CASSYISVGNTIYF
TGTGCCAGCAGCTATATATCGGTTGGAAACACCATATATTTT
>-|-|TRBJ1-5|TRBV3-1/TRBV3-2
CASSRFGDQPQHF
TGTGCCAGCAGCCGGTTCGGGGATCAGCCCCAGCATTTT
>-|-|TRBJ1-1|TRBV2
CASILDGKNTEAFF
TGTGCCAGTATACTTGACGGGAAGAACACTGAAGCTTTCTTT
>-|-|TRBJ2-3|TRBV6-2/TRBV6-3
CASSYGRASTDTQYF
TGTGCCAGCAGTTACGGGCGGGCTAGCACAGATACGCAGTATTTT
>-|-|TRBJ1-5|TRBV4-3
CASSQALEGRQPQHF
TGCGCCAGCAGCCAAGCCTTGGAGGGTCGGCAGCCCCAGCATTTT
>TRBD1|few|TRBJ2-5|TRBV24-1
CATSAGTGGRETQYF
TGTGCCACCAGTGCCGGGACAGGGGGTAGGGAGACCCAGTACTTC
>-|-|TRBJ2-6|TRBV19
CASSRQQFGANVLTF
TGTGCCAGTAGTCGTCAACAGTTTGGGGCCAACGTCCTGACTTTC
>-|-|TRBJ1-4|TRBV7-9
CASSLARDGVEKLFF
TGTGCCAGCAGCTTAGCCAGGGATGGGGTTGAAAAACTGTTTTTT
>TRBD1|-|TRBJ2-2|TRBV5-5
CASSLVRRAGGLETGELFF
TGTGCCAGCAGCTTGGTTAGGCGTGCAGGGGGTTTGGAGACCGGGGAGCTGTTTTTT
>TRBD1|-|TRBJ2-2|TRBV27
CASSLLFVGTGNTGELFF
TGTGCCAGCAGTCTGCTCTTTGTAGGGACAGGCAACACCGGGGAGCTGTTTTTT
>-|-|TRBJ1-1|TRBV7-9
CASSFGSEAFF
TGTGCCAGCAGCTTTGGCAGTGAAGCTTTCTTT
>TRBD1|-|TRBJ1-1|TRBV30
CAWTIRGRTNTEAFF
TGTGCCTGGACCATCAGGGGGCGAACGAACACTGAAGCTTTCTTT
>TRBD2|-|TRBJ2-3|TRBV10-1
CASSVGLAGTTDTQYF
TGCGCCAGCAGTGTGGGACTAGCGGGCACCACAGATACGCAGTATTTT